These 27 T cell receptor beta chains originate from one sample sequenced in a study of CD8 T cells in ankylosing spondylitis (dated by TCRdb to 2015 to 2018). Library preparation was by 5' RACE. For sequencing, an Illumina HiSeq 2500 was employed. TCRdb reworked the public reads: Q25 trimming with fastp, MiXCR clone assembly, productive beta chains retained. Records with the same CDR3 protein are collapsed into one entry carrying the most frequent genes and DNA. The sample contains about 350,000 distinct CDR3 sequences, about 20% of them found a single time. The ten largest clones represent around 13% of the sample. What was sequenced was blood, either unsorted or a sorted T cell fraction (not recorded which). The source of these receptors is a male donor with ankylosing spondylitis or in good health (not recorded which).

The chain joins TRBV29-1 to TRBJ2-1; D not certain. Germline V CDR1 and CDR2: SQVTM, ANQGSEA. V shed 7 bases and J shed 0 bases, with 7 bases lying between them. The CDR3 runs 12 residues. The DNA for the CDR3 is TGCAGCGCCCGACGCTCCTACAATGAGCAGTTCTTC. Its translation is CSARRSYNEQFF.

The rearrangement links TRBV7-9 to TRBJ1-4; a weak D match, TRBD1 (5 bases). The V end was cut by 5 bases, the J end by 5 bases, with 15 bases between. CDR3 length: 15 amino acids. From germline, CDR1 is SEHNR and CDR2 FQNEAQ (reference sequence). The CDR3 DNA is TGTGCCAGCAGCGGATGGGACGGTCGAAATGAAAAACTGTTTTTT. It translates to CASSGWDGRNEKLFF.

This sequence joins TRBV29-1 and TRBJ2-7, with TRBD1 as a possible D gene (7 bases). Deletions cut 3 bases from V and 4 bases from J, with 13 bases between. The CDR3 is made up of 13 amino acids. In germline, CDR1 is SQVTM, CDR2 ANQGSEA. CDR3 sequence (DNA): TGCAGCGTTGATGCGGGGACAGAGTACGAGCAGTACTTC. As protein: CSVDAGTEYEQYF.

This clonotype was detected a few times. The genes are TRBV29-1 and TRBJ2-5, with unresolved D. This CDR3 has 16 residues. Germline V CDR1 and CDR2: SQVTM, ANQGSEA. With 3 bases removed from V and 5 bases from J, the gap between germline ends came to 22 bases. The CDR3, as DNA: TGCAGCGTTGATGATAGGCCAATCTCTTCTGCGGAGACCCAGTACTTC. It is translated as CSVDDRPISSAETQYF.

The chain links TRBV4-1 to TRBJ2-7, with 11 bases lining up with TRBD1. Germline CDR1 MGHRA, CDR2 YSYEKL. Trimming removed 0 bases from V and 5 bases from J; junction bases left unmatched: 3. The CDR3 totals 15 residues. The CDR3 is CASSQDWDRGDEQYF. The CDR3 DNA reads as TGCGCCAGCAGCCAAGATTGGGACAGGGGGGACGAGCAGTACTTC.

The CDR3 protein is CASRPLDRLWDEQYF. CDR3 nucleotide sequence: TGTGCCAGCAGACCCCTTGACAGGTTATGGGACGAGCAGTACTTC. The chain uses TRBV28 and TRBJ2-7, with a possible D match to TRBD1 (6 bases). Germline CDR1 reads MDHEN; CDR2 reads SYDVKM. This CDR3 comprises 15 residues. Trimming took 6 bases from V and 5 from J, leaving 20 bases between them.

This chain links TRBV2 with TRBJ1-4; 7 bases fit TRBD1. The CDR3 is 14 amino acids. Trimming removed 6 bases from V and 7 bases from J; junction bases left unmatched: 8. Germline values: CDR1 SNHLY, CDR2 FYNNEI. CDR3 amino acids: CASRPDRDTEKLFF. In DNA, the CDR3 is TGTGCCAGCAGACCCGACAGGGATACTGAAAAACTGTTTTTT. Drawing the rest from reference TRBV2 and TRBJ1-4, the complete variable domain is EPEVTQTPSHQVTQMGQEVILRCVPISNHLYFYWYRQILGQKVEFLVSFYNNEISEKSEIFDDQFSVERPDGSNFTLKIRSTKLEDSAMYFCASRPDRDTEKLFFGSGTQLSVL.

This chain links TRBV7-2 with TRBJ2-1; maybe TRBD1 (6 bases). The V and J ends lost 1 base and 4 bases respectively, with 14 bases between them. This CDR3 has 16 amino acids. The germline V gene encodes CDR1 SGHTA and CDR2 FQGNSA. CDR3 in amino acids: CASSLGVGGNYNEQFF. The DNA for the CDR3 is TGTGCCAGCAGCTTAGGCGTAGGGGGAAATTACAATGAGCAGTTCTTC. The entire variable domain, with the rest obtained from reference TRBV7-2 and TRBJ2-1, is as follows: GAGVSQSPSNKVTEKGKDVELRCDPISGHTALYWYRQSLGQGLEFLIYFQGNSAPDKSGLPSDRFSAERTGGSVSTLTIQRTQQEDSAVYLCASSLGVGGNYNEQFFGPGTRLTVL.

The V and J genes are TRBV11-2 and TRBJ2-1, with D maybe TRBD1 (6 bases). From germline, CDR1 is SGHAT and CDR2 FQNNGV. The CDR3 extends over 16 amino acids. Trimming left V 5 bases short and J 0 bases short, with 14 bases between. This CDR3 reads CASSPWQGYSYNEQFF. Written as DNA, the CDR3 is TGTGCCAGCAGCCCCTGGCAGGGGTACTCCTACAATGAGCAGTTCTTC.

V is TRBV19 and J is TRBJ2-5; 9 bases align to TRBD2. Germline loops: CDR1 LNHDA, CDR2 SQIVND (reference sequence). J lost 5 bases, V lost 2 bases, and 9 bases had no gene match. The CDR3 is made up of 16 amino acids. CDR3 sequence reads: CASSIPLAGGLETQYF. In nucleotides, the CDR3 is TGTGCCAGTAGTATACCCCTCGCGGGGGGGCTGGAGACCCAGTACTTC.

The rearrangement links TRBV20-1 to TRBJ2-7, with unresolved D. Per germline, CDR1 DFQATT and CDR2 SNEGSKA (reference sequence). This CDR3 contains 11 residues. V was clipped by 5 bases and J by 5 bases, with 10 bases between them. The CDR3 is CSAPIGNEQYF. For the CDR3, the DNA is TGCAGTGCTCCGATTGGGAACGAGCAGTACTTC.

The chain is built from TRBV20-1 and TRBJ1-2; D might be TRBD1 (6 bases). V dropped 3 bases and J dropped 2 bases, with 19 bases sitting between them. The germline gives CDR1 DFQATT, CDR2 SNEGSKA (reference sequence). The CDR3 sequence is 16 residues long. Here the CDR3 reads CSASVVGGSGNYGYTF. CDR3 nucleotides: TGCAGTGCTAGTGTTGTTGGGGGCTCCGGCAACTATGGCTACACCTTC.

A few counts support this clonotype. The CDR3 sequence: CASTRSQANEQFF. As DNA, the CDR3 is TGTGCCAGCACAAGAAGCCAGGCGAATGAGCAGTTCTTC. The chain is built from TRBV12-3 or TRBV12-4 and TRBJ2-1, with no clear D. Trimming removed 7 bases at V and 7 bases at J, with 14 bases between. The CDR3 extends over 13 amino acids.

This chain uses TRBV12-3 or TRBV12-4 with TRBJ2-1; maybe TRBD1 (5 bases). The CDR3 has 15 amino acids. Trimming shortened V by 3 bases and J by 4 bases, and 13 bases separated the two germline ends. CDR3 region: CASSLGLGLYNEQFF. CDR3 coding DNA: TGTGCCAGCAGTTTGGGGCTAGGCCTTTACAATGAGCAGTTCTTC.

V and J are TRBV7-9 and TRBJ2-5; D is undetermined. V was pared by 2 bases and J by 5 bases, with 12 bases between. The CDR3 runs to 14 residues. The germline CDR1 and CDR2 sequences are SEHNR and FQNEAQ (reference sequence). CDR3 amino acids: CASSLPPGPETQYF. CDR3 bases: TGTGCCAGCAGCTTACCGCCGGGCCCGGAGACCCAGTACTTC.

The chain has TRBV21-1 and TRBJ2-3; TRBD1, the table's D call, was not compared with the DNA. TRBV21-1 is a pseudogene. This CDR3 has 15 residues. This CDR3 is CASSKVAHGGDTQYF. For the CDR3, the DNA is TGTGCCAGCAGCAAAGTAGCACACGGGGGGGATACGCAGTATTTT.

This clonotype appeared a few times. CDR3 in DNA: TGTGCCAGCAGTTTATCGGCTAGTTTCAGCTCCTACGAGCAGTACTTC. It codes for CASSLSASFSSYEQYF. This chain uses TRBV27 with TRBJ2-7; D is ambiguous. The CDR3 length is 16 residues. Between the trimmed V and J ends, which lost 0 bases and 0 bases, there was a span of 12 bases. CDR1 is MNHEY, CDR2 SMNVEV, per germline (reference sequence).

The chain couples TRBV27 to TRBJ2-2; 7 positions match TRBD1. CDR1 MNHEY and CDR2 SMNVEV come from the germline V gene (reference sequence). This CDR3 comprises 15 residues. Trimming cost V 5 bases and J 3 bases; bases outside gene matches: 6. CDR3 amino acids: CASSVRGRYTGELFF. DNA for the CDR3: TGTGCCAGCAGTGTCAGGGGGAGATACACCGGGGAGCTGTTTTTT.

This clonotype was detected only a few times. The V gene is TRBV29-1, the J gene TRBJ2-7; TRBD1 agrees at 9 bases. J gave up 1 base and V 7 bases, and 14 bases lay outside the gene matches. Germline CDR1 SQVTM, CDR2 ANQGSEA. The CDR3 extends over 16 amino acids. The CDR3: CSAGRSGQGPSYEQYF. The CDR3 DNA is TGCAGCGCCGGCCGGTCGGGACAGGGACCTTCCTACGAGCAGTACTTC.

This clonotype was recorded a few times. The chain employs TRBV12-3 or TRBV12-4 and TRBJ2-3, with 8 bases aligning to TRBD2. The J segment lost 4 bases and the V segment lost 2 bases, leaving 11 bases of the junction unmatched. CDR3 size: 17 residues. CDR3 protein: CASSLPRGGGPADTQYF. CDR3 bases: TGTGCCAGCAGTTTACCCCGGGGCGGGGGGCCGGCAGATACGCAGTATTTT.

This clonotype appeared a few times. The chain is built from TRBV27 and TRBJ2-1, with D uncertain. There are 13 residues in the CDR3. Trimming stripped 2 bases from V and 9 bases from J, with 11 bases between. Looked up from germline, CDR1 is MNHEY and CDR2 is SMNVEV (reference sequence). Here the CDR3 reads CASSLITLAEQFF. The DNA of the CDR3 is TGTGCCAGCAGTTTAATCACCCTTGCTGAGCAGTTCTTC.

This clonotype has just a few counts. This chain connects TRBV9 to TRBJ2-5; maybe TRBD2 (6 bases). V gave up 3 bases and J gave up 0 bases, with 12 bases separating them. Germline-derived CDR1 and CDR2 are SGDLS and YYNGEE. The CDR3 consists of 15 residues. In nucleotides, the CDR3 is TGTGCCAGCAGCGCCGACTCGGGGGACCAAGAGACCCAGTACTTC. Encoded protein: CASSADSGDQETQYF. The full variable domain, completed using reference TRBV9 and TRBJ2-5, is DSGVTQTPKHLITATGQRVTLRCSPRSGDLSVYWYQQSLDQGLQFLIQYYNGEERAKGNILERFSAQQFPDLHSELNLSSLELGDSALYFCASSADSGDQETQYFGPGTRLLVL.

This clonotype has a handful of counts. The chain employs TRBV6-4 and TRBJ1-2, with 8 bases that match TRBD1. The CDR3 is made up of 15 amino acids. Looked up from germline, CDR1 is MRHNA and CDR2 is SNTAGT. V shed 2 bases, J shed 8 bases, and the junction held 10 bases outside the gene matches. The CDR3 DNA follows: TGTGCCAGCAGTGACGATGAGACAGGGGTGAGGGGCTACACCTTC. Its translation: CASSDDETGVRGYTF.

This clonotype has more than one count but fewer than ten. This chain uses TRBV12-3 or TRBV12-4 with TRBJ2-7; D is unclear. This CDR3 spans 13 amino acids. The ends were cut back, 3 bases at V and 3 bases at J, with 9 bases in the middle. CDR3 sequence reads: CASSFVGVYEQYF. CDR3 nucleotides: TGTGCCAGCAGTTTTGTTGGGGTCTACGAGCAGTACTTC.

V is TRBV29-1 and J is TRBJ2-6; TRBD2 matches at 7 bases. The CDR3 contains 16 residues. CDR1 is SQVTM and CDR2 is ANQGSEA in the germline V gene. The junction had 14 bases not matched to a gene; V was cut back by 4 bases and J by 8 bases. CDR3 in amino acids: CSVAGGTRLGSNVLTF. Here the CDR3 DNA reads TGCAGCGTTGCGGGGGGTACAAGGTTGGGTTCCAACGTCCTGACTTTC.

CDR3: CASSKEGYEQYF. The CDR3 DNA is TGTGCCAGCAGCAAAGAGGGCTACGAGCAGTACTTC. This chain joins TRBV21-1 and TRBJ2-7. TRBV21-1 is listed as a pseudogene. CDR3 size: 12 residues.

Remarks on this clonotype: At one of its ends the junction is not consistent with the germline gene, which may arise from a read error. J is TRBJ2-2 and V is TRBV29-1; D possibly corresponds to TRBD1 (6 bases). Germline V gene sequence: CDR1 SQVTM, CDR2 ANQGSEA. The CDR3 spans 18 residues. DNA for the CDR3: TGCGGCGTTTCCCCCCCGACAGGCGACTCAGCGAACACCGGGGAGCTGTTTTTT. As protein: CGVSPPTGDSANTGELFF.